The 14 T cell receptor beta chains below all came from one sample that was sequenced in a study of technical replicates of blood from a few donors. Generated by immunoSEQ multiplex PCR, the TCRdb table keeps only in-frame clones and is missing some. The sample contains approximately 76,000 clones, around 86% of which appear only once. Sequencing was carried out using PBMCs. These receptors all come from a human donor in good health. Some clones in this sample may be carry-over from other donors' samples.

There are a few counts of this clone. J is TRBJ1-4 and V is TRBV6-1; maybe TRBD1 (5 bases). The CDR3 consists of 15 residues. V was trimmed by 5 bases and J by 8 bases, leaving 18 bases between them. The germline CDR1 and CDR2 sequences are MNHNS and SASEGT. CDR3 in amino acids: CASSTPGRGQEKLFF. CDR3 sequence (DNA): TGTGCCAGCAGTACTCCGGGGAGGGGCCAAGAAAAACTGTTTTTT.

The J gene is TRBJ1-4, the V gene TRBV4-3; no clear D. The CDR3 sequence is 13 residues long. V was pared by 1 base and J by 13 bases, with 13 bases between. Germline assignment: CDR1 LGHNA and CDR2 YSLEER. CDR3: CASSQGYAGVLFF. CDR3 sequence (DNA): TGCGCCAGCAGCCAAGGATACGCCGGGGTACTGTTTTTT.

The rearrangement joins TRBV6-5 to TRBJ2-7; 9 bases are a match to TRBD1. The V segment lost 2 bases and the J segment 3 bases; nucleotides outside the gene matches: 5. From germline, CDR1 is MNHEY and CDR2 SVGAGI. This CDR3 is built from 15 residues. CDR3: CASSYGQGPNYEQYF. The CDR3 nucleotides read TGTGCCAGCAGTTACGGACAGGGGCCAAACTACGAGCAGTACTTC.

This clone appeared a single time. This chain joins TRBV7-6 and TRBJ2-3, with a possible D match to TRBD1 (5 bases). CDR1 is SGHVS, CDR2 FNYEAQ, per germline. CDR3 length equals 15 residues. V lost 1 base and J lost 2, with 10 bases in between. The CDR3 DNA sequence: TGTGCCAGCAGCTTAGAGGCAGGGAACACAGATACGCAGTATTTT. It encodes CASSLEAGNTDTQYF. The whole variable domain, filled in from reference TRBV7-6 and TRBJ2-3, reads GAGVSQSPRYKVTKRGQDVALRCDPISGHVSLYWYRQALGQGPEFLTYFNYEAQQDKSGLPNDRFSAERPEGSISTLTIQRTEQRDSAMYRCASSLEAGNTDTQYFGPGTRLTVL.

This clone turned up a few times. J is TRBJ1-1 and V is TRBV14; 7 bases are shared with TRBD1. From germline, CDR1 is SGHDN and CDR2 FVKESK. Unmatched junction bases numbered 6, after V lost 1 base and J lost 4 bases. The CDR3 consists of 15 residues. The DNA for the CDR3 is TGTGCCAGCAGCCAAGGACAGGGTACCGGCACTGAAGCTTTCTTT. It translates to CASSQGQGTGTEAFF. Variable domain in full (rest from reference TRBV14 and TRBJ1-1): EAGVTQFPSHSVIEKGQTVTLRCDPISGHDNLYWYRRVMGKEIKFLLHFVKESKQDESGMPNNRFLAERTGGTYSTLKVQPAELEDSGVYFCASSQGQGTGTEAFFGQGTRLTVV.

The gene calls are TRBV7-2 and TRBJ1-2; possibly TRBD1 for D (6 bases). CDR1 and CDR2 from the germline V gene are SGHTA and FQGNSA. The V end was cut by 3 bases, the J end by 2 bases, with 7 bases between. This CDR3 is 13 amino acids long. CDR3 coding DNA: TGTGCCAGCAGCTTTGACAGGAACTATGGCTACACCTTC. This gives the protein CASSFDRNYGYTF.

J is TRBJ1-2 and V is TRBV7-2, with 8 bases that match TRBD1. There are 17 residues in the CDR3. Germline-derived CDR1 and CDR2 are SGHTA and FQGNSA. V was pared by 5 bases and J by 8 bases, with 19 bases of the junction left unmatched. CDR3 region: CASSITSAVGQVGGYTF. The CDR3 DNA sequence: TGTGCCAGCAGCATAACATCGGCTGTGGGACAGGTCGGGGGCTACACCTTC.

V gene TRBV6-5 combines with J gene TRBJ2-5, with D unresolved. V was pared by 4 bases and J by 4 bases, with 10 bases between. Germline CDR1 and CDR2: MNHEY and SVGAGI. The CDR3 covers 13 residues. The CDR3: CASSSYRVETQYF. DNA of the CDR3: TGTGCCAGCAGTTCCTACCGAGTAGAGACCCAGTACTTC.

This CDR3 is CASSQSSGGSGNTIYF. CDR3 nucleotide sequence: TGCGCCAGCAGCCAGTCGAGCGGGGGGTCGGGAAACACCATATATTTT. The chain employs TRBV4-3 and TRBJ1-3; D is possibly TRBD1 (5 bases). CDR1 and CDR2 (germline): LGHNA, YSLEER. This CDR3 spans 16 amino acids. The germline V and J ends were trimmed by 3 bases and 4 bases, with 16 bases remaining between them.

The genes are TRBV6-6 and TRBJ2-2; TRBD2 matches 10 bases. Germline V gives CDR1 MNHNY, CDR2 SVGAGI (reference sequence). There are 15 residues in the CDR3. The V gene end was trimmed by 2 bases and the J gene end by 4 bases; junction bases not matched to a gene: 1. The CDR3 region has the DNA TGTGCCAGCAGTTACGGGACTAGCGCCACCGGGGAGCTGTTTTTT. It encodes CASSYGTSATGELFF.

This sequence joins TRBV7-2 and TRBJ2-2; 8 positions agree with TRBD1. CDR1 SGHTA and CDR2 FQGNSA come from the germline V gene. This CDR3 spans 16 amino acids. V lost 2 bases to trimming and J lost 7 bases; unmatched junction nucleotides: 9. The CDR3 reads CASSLPPGGMGGELFF. As DNA, the CDR3 is TGTGCCAGCAGCTTACCCCCAGGGGGCATGGGCGGGGAGCTGTTTTTT.

This clone has just one count. This rearrangement joins TRBV9 to TRBJ2-7, with 12 bases matching TRBD2. CDR3 size: 16 residues. Per germline, CDR1 SGDLS and CDR2 YYNGEE. V lost 6 bases and J lost 5; bases outside the gene matches: 12. CDR3: CASTTNPSGRVNEQYF. CDR3 bases: TGTGCCAGCACCACCAACCCTAGCGGGAGGGTAAACGAGCAGTACTTC. Based on the CDR3 plus reference TRBV9 and TRBJ2-7, the full variable domain is DSGVTQTPKHLITATGQRVTLRCSPRSGDLSVYWYQQSLDQGLQFLIQYYNGEERAKGNILERFSAQQFPDLHSELNLSSLELGDSALYFCASTTNPSGRVNEQYFGPGTRLTVT.

The chain employs TRBV7-3 and TRBJ2-5; 7 bases align to TRBD2. The CDR3 runs to 16 residues. CDR1 and CDR2 from the germline V gene are SGHTA and FQGTGA. V lost 5 bases, J lost 3 bases, and 12 bases stayed unmatched. The CDR3 bases are TGTGCCAGCAGCCTACGGGGCGGGGGAGCCGAAGAGACCCAGTACTTC. This sequence encodes CASSLRGGGAEETQYF.

This sequence joins TRBV5-1 and TRBJ2-5; a weak D match, TRBD2 (5 bases). The V end was cut by 0 bases, the J end by 4 bases, with 13 bases between. The germline V gene has CDR1 SGHRS and CDR2 YFSETQ. CDR3 size: 15 residues. CDR3 in amino acids: CASSLAVGNPETQYF. CDR3 nucleotides: TGCGCCAGCAGCTTGGCCGTCGGGAATCCAGAGACCCAGTACTTC.